The 10 T cell receptor beta chains below all came from one sample that was sequenced in a study of regulatory T cells in long-lasting Graves disease. As for time point: newly diagnosed GD, antithyroid drugs for less than 3 months. Preparation of the TCR library used RNA extracted from PBMCs. Assembly of TCR beta libraries relied on iRepertoire HTBI primers together with Arm-PCR of CDR3 regions. TCRdb used MiXCR to reprocess the multiplex PCR reads, holding one entry per CDR3 protein. Of approximately 460,000 distinct CDR3 sequences in the sample, about 17% were seen once. The data were also submitted as part of a second study, on T cells in Graves' hyperthyroidism and ophthalmopathy.

Sample: peripheral blood mononuclear cells (PBMCs), taken at new diagnosis, from a patient treated with antithyroid drugs. These receptors were collected from a woman between 25 and 40 years old with Graves disease.

There are a few counts of this clonotype. The J gene is TRBJ2-2, the V gene TRBV6-2 or TRBV6-3, with D uncertain. The CDR3 runs 14 residues. V dropped 6 bases and J dropped 6 bases, with 14 bases sitting between them. Germline V gene sequence: CDR1 MNHEY, CDR2 SVGEGT. The DNA for the CDR3 is TGTGCCAGCAGCCTTACCCGAAAAGCCGGGGAGCTGTTTTTT. It specifies CASSLTRKAGELFF.

This clonotype was picked up many times. The chain combines TRBV4-3 with TRBJ2-2; TRBD2 matches at 11 bases. CDR1 is LGHNA and CDR2 is YSLEER in the germline V gene. The CDR3 spans 19 residues. After removal of 1 base from V and 7 bases from J, the junction contained 14 bases not matched to a gene. CDR3 nucleotide sequence: TGCGCCAGCAGCCAAGCCCGCCGCCCACTAGCGGGAGAAAGCGGGGAGCTGTTTTTT. It codes for CASSQARRPLAGESGELFF.

This clonotype showed up many times. The rearrangement uses TRBV30 and TRBJ1-1; a weak D match, TRBD1 (5 bases). V lost 2 bases and J 0 bases, leaving 7 bases between the germline ends. This CDR3 contains 13 residues. The germline gives CDR1 GTSNPN, CDR2 SVGIG (reference sequence). CDR3 region: CAWSMGVNTEAFF. The CDR3 bases are TGTGCCTGGAGTATGGGGGTGAACACTGAAGCTTTCTTT.

This clonotype was found many times. The chain is built from TRBV5-1 and TRBJ2-2; D not resolved. This CDR3 contains 14 residues. V dropped 4 bases and J dropped 2 bases, with 9 bases sitting between them. Germline loops: CDR1 SGHRS, CDR2 YFSETQ. CDR3 coding DNA: TGCGCCAGCAGCGTGGACGGCAACACCGGGGAGCTGTTTTTT. Translating gives CASSVDGNTGELFF.

This clonotype was recorded many times. The J gene is TRBJ1-1, the V gene TRBV30, with unresolved D. The CDR3 is made up of 13 amino acids. The V gene lost 0 bases and the J gene lost 4 bases, with 9 bases spanning the gap. Germline loops: CDR1 GTSNPN, CDR2 SVGIG (reference sequence). The CDR3 region has the DNA TGTGCCTGGAGTGTACGAGGTGGCACTGAAGCTTTCTTT. As protein: CAWSVRGGTEAFF.

The table lists this clonotype with many counts. The V gene is TRBV28, the J gene TRBJ2-7; D unclear. V lost 3 bases to trimming and J lost 5 bases, with 11 bases between them. The CDR3 sequence is 13 residues long. Germline V lookup: CDR1 MDHEN, CDR2 SYDVKM. The CDR3 loop reads CASSFQAPDEQYF. The CDR3 coding sequence is TGTGCCAGCAGTTTCCAGGCACCCGACGAGCAGTACTTC.

Many counts were recorded for this clonotype. The chain joins TRBV11-3 to TRBJ2-1; D remains unclear. The CDR3 contains 15 residues. CDR1 is SGHNT and CDR2 is YENEEA in the germline V gene. V dropped 3 bases and J dropped 1 base, with 10 bases sitting between them. CDR3 bases: TGTGCCAGCAGCTTGAACGGAGAGTCCTACAATGAGCAGTTCTTC. Its protein is CASSLNGESYNEQFF.

The chain links TRBV20-1 to TRBJ2-7; 14 positions match TRBD2. The V gene end was trimmed by 2 bases and the J gene end by 5 bases; junction bases not matched to a gene: 5. This CDR3 is 15 amino acids long. Looked up from germline, CDR1 is DFQATT and CDR2 is SNEGSKA (reference sequence). CDR3 nucleotides: TGCAGTGCTAGACTAGGGACTAGCGGGAGCCACGAGCAGTACTTC. It specifies CSARLGTSGSHEQYF.

This clonotype occurred many times. The chain carries TRBV9 and TRBJ2-1; 16 bases fit TRBD2. Looked up from germline, CDR1 is SGDLS and CDR2 is YYNGEE. V lost 2 bases to trimming and J lost 10 bases; unmatched junction nucleotides: 9. The CDR3 is 17 residues long. The CDR3 sequence: CASSVGTSGRAILEQFF. The CDR3 DNA reads TGTGCCAGCAGCGTCGGGACTAGCGGGAGGGCGATCTTGGAGCAGTTCTTC.

This clonotype was found a few times. The genes are TRBV27 and TRBJ2-6; D is undetermined. Trimming took off 0 bases at V and 1 base at J, with 4 bases between the two ends. Germline V gene lookup returns CDR1 MNHEY and CDR2 SMNVEV (reference sequence). CDR3 length equals 15 residues. The CDR3 is CASSLSASGANVLTF. CDR3 sequence (DNA): TGTGCCAGCAGTTTATCGGCGTCTGGGGCCAACGTCCTGACTTTC.